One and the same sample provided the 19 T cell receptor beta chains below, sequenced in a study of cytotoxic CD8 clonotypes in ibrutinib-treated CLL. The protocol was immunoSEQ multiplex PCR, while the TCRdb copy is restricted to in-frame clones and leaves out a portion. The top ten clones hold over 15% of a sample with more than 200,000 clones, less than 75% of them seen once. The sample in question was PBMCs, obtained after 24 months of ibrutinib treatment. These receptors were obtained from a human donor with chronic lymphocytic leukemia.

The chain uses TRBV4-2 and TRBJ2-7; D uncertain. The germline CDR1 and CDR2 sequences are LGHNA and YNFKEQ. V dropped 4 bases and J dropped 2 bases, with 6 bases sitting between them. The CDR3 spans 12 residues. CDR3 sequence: CASSPTPYEQYF. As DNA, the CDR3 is TGTGCCAGCAGCCCCACTCCCTACGAGCAGTACTTC.

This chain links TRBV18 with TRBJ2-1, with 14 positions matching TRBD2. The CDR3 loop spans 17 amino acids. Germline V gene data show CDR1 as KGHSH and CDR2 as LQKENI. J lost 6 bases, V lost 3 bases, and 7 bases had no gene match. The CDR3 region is CASSPTSGRAGGNEQFF. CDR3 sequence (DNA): TGTGCCAGCTCACCGACTAGCGGGAGGGCCGGGGGCAATGAGCAGTTCTTC.

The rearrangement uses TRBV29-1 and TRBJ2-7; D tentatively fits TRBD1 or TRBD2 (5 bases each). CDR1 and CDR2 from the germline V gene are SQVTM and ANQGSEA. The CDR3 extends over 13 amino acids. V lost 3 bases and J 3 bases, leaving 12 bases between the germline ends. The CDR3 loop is CSVDGARGYEQYF. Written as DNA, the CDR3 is TGCAGCGTTGACGGTGCGAGGGGCTACGAGCAGTACTTC.

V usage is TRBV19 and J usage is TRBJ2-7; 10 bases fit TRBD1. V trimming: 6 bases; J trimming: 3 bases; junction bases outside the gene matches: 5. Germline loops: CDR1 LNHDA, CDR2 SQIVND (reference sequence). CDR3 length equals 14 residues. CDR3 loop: CASSYRDRGYEQYF. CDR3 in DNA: TGTGCCAGTAGCTATCGGGACAGGGGCTACGAGCAGTACTTC.

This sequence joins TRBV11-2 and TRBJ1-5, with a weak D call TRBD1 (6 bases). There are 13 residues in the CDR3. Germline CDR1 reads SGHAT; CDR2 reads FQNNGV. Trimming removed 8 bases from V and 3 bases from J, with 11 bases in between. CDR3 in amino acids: CASAQGFNQPQHF. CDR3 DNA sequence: TGTGCCAGCGCACAGGGATTCAATCAGCCCCAGCATTTT.

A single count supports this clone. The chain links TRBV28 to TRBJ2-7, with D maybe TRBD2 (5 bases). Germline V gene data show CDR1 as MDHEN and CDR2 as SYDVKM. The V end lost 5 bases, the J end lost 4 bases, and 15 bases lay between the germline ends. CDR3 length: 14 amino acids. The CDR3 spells CASSLWRPGYEQYF. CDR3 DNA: TGTGCCAGCAGTCTCTGGAGGCCCGGTTACGAGCAGTACTTC.

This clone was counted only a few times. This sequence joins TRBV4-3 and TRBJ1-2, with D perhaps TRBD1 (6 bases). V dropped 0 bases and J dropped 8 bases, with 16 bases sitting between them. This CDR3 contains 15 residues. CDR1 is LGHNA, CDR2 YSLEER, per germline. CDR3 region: CASSQDIGAGDGYTF. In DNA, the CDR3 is TGCGCCAGCAGCCAAGATATTGGTGCAGGGGACGGCTACACCTTC.

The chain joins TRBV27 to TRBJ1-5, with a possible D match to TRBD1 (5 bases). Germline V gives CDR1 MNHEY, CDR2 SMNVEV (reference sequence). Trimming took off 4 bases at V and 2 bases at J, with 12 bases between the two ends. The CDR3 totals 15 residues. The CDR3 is CASSSRDGGNQPQHF. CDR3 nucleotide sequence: TGTGCCAGCAGTTCCCGGGACGGCGGCAATCAGCCCCAGCATTTT.

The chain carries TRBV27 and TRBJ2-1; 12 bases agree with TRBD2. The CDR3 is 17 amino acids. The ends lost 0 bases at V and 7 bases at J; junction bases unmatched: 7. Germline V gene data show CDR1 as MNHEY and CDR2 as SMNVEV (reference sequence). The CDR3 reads CASSLSLAGGPGNEQFF. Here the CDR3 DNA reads TGTGCCAGCAGTTTATCTCTAGCGGGAGGGCCTGGGAATGAGCAGTTCTTC.

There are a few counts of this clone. Here the CDR3 DNA reads TGTGCCAGCAGCCCGGGGACAATCGGTGGCTACGAGCAGTACTTC. Its protein is CASSPGTIGGYEQYF. J is TRBJ2-7 and V is TRBV28, with a tentative D call TRBD1 (6 bases). Germline V gives CDR1 MDHEN, CDR2 SYDVKM. The CDR3 length is 15 residues. V was clipped by 6 bases and J by 3 bases, with 18 bases between them.

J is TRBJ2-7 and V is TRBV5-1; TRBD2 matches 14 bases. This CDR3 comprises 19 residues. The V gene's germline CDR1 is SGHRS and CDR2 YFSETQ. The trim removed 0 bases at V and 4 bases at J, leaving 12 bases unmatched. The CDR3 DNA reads TGCGCCAGCAGCTTGGGTCTGGGACTAGCGGGAGTCGGGATATACGAGCAGTACTTC. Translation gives CASSLGLGLAGVGIYEQYF.

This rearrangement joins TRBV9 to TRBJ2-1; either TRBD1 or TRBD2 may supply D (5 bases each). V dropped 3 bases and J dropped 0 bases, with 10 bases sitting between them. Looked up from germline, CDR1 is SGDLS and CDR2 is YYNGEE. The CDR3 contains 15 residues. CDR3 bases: TGTGCCAGCAGCGCCTCAGGGAGCTCCTACAATGAGCAGTTCTTC. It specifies CASSASGSSYNEQFF. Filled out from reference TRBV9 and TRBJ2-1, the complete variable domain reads DSGVTQTPKHLITATGQRVTLRCSPRSGDLSVYWYQQSLDQGLQFLIQYYNGEERAKGNILERFSAQQFPDLHSELNLSSLELGDSALYFCASSASGSSYNEQFFGPGTRLTVL.

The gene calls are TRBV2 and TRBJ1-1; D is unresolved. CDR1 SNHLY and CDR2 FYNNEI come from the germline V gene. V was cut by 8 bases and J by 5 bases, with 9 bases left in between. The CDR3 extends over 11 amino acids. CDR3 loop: CASARETEAFF. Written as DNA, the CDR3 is TGTGCCAGCGCTCGGGAGACTGAAGCTTTCTTT.

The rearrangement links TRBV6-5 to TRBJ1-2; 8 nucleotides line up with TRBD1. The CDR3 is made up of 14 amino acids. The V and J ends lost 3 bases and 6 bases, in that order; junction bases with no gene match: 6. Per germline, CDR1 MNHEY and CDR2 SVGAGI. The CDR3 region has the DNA TGTGCCAGCAGTTATTCCGACAGGGGAAATGGCTACACCTTC. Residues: CASSYSDRGNGYTF.

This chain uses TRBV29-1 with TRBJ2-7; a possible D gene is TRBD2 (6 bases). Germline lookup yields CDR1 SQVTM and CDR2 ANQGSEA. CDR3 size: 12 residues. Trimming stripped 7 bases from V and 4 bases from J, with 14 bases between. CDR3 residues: CSAKDGGYEQYF. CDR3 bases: TGCAGCGCAAAAGACGGGGGATACGAGCAGTACTTC.

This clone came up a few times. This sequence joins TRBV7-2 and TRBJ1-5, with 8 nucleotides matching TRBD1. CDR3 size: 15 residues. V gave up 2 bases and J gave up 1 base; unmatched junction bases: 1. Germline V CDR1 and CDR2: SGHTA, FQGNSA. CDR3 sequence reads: CASSLQGASNQPQHF. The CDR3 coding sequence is TGTGCCAGCAGCTTACAGGGGGCGAGCAATCAGCCCCAGCATTTT.

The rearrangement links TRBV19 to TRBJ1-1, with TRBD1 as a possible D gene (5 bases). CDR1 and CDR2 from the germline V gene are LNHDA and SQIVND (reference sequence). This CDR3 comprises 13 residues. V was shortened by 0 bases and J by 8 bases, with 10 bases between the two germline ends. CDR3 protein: CASSIDRGAEAFF. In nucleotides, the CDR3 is TGTGCCAGTAGTATAGATCGTGGGGCGGAAGCTTTCTTT.

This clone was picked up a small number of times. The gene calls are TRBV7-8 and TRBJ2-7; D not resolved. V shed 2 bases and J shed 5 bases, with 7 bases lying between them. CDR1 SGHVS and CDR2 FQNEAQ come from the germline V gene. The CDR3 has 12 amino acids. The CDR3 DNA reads TGTGCCAGCAGCTTAAAGGGCGACGAGCAGTACTTC. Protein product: CASSLKGDEQYF. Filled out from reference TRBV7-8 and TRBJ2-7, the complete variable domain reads GAGVSQSPRYKVAKRGQDVALRCDPISGHVSLFWYQQALGQGPEFLTYFQNEAQLDKSGLPSDRFFAERPEGSVSTLKIQRTQQEDSAVYLCASSLKGDEQYFGPGTRLTVT.

The CDR3 DNA is TGTGCCAGCAGCTTAGGGGGGGCCCCCAGCGGGGAGCTGTTTTTT. It yields the protein CASSLGGAPSGELFF. The chain couples TRBV7-3 to TRBJ2-2; weak D call: TRBD2 (7 bases). The CDR3 totals 15 residues. Germline V CDR1 and CDR2: SGHTA, FQGTGA. V was clipped by 2 bases and J by 7 bases, with 14 bases between them.